This TCR beta chain was found in a study of blood T cell repertoires in COVID-19. Clones were read by immunoSEQ multiplex PCR, and TCRdb kept only the in-frame ones, dropping some. This table has 130,000 to 150,000 clones, over 80% appearing once. This CDR3 is 14 amino acids long. The J segment lost 5 bases and the V segment lost 8 bases, leaving 3 bases of the junction unmatched. Germline V gene data show CDR1 as SGHRS and CDR2 as YFSETQ. Sequencing used peripheral blood. V and J are TRBV5-1 and TRBJ2-1; 14 nucleotides align to TRBD2. This receptor was taken from a middle-aged woman with active or convalescent COVID-19. CDR3 nucleotides: TGCGCCAGTGGGACTAGCGGGAGAAACAATGAGCAGTTCTTC. Amino acid sequence: CASGTSGRNNEQFF.